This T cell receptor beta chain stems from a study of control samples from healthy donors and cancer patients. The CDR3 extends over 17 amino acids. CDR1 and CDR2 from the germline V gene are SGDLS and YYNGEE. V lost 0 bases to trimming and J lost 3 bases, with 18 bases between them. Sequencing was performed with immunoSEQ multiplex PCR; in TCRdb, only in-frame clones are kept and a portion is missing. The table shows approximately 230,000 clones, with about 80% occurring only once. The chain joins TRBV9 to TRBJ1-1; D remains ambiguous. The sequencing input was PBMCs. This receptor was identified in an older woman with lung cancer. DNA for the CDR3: TGTGCCAGCAGCGTAGTCGGCACTACCGATACGGACACTGAAGCTTTCTTT. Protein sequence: CASSVVGTTDTDTEAFF.